This entry is about one T cell receptor beta chain. The antigen is undetermined. This CDR3 comprises 14 residues. Germline V CDR1 and CDR2: SEHNR, FQNEAQ (reference sequence). J gave up 8 bases and V 5 bases, and 7 bases lay outside the gene matches. The data were produced by immunoSEQ multiplex PCR, yet TCRdb's version contains in-frame clones alone and is incomplete. The data show about 17,000 clones, around 69% seen once. The data were obtained in a study of neoadjuvant nivolumab and ipilimumab in lung cancer. Study conclusions and caveats: Resected tumors had greater TCR richness and clonality than uninvolved lung.

This specimen consisted of tumor tissue, obtained after neoadjuvant nivolumab, alone or with ipilimumab, at or shortly before surgery. The chain is built from TRBV7-9 and TRBJ1-4; 8 nucleotides align to TRBD1. The receptor was derived from an adult with non-small cell lung cancer. The CDR3 DNA follows: TGTGCCAGCAGCCAACCCGGGACAGGCGAAAAACTGTTTTTT. It encodes CASSQPGTGEKLFF.